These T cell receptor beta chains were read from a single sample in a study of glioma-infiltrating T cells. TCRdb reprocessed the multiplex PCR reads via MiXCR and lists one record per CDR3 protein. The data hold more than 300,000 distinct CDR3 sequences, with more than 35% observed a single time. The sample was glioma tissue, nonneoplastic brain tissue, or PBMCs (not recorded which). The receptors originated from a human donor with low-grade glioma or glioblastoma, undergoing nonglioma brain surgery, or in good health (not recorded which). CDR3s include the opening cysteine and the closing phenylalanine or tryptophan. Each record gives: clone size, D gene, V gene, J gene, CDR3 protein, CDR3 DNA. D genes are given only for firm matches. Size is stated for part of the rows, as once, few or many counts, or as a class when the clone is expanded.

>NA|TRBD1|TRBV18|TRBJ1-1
CASSPGTGHTEAFF
TGTGCCAGCTCCCCCGGGACAGGGCATACTGAAGCTTTCTTT
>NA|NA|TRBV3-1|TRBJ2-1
CASSQASRPTNEQFF
TGTGCCAGCAGCCAAGCTTCGCGGCCCACCAATGAGCAGTTCTTC
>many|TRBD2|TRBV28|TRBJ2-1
CASRPRTSGFNEQFF
TGTGCCAGCAGACCCCGGACTAGCGGTTTCAATGAGCAGTTCTTC
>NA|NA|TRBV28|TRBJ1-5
CASSRELGQPQHF
TGTGCCAGCAGCCGGGAGTTAGGCCAGCCCCAGCATTTT
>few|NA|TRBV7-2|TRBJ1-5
CASSYDSNSNQPQHF
TGTGCCAGCAGCTACGACAGTAATAGCAATCAGCCCCAGCATTTT
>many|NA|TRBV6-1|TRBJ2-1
CASNEGRRMDEQFF
TGTGCCAGCAATGAGGGGAGAAGGATGGATGAGCAGTTCTTC
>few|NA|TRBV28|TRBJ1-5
CASGQGNQPQHF
TGTGCCAGCGGCCAGGGCAATCAGCCCCAGCATTTT
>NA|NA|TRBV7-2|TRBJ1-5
CASSPRINQPQHF
TGTGCCAGCAGCCCCCGAATCAATCAGCCCCAGCATTTT
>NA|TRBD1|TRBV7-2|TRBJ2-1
CASSPQGSRNEQFF
TGTGCCAGCAGCCCACAGGGGTCCCGCAATGAGCAGTTCTTC
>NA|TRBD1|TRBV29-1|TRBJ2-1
CSVDDRARNEQFF
TGCAGCGTTGACGACAGGGCTCGCAATGAGCAGTTCTTC
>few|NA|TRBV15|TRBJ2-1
CATSKGQIYNEQFF
TGTGCCACCAGCAAAGGACAGATTTACAATGAGCAGTTCTTC
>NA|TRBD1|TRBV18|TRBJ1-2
CASSDRQGKDYGYTF
TGTGCCAGCTCAGACCGACAGGGGAAAGACTATGGCTACACCTTC
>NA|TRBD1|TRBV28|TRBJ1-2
CASSLEGGGFGYTF
TGTGCCAGCAGTTTAGAAGGGGGCGGTTTTGGCTACACCTTC
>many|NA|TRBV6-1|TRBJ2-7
CASSSRRGAAYEQYF
TGTGCCAGCAGTTCCCGCAGGGGTGCAGCCTACGAGCAGTACTTC
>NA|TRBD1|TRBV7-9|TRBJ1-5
CASSSPPGTGYLSNQPQHF
TGTGCCAGCAGCTCCCCCCCCGGGACAGGGTATCTCAGCAATCAGCCCCAGCATTTT
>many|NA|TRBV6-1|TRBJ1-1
CASTLRANTEAFF
TGTGCCAGCACCTTACGGGCTAACACTGAAGCTTTCTTT
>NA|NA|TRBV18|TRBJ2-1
CASSPPSLGEQFF
TGTGCCAGCTCACCACCTAGCTTAGGGGAGCAGTTCTTC
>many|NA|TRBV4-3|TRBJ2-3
CASSLTGWAGDTQYF
TGCGCCAGCAGCCTCACTGGGTGGGCGGGGGATACGCAGTATTTT
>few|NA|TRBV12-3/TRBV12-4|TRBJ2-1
CASSLGDHQGNEQFF
TGTGCCAGCAGTTTAGGGGACCACCAGGGGAATGAGCAGTTCTTC
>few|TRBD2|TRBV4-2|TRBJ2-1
CASSQDVAGDSDNEQFF
TGTGCCAGCAGCCAGGATGTAGCGGGAGATTCAGACAATGAGCAGTTCTTC
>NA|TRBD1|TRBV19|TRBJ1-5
CASSMPDRAANQPQHF
TGTGCCAGTAGTATGCCGGACAGGGCTGCCAATCAGCCCCAGCATTTT
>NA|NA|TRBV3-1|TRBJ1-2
CASSQGGANYGYTF
TGTGCCAGCAGCCAAGGAGGAGCTAACTATGGCTACACCTTC
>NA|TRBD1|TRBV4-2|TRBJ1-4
CASSQEGTGLNEKLFF
TGTGCCAGCAGCCAAGAGGGGACAGGGTTAAATGAAAAGCTGTTTTTT
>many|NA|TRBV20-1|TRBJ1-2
CSAREPTVYGYTF
TGCAGTGCTAGAGAACCGACCGTCTATGGCTACACCTTC
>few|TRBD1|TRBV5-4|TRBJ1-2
CASSQGQATYGYTF
TGTGCCAGCAGCCAAGGACAGGCGACCTATGGCTACACCTTC
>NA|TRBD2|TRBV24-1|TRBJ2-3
CATSDWSGVSTDTQYF
TGTGCCACCAGTGATTGGAGCGGGGTTAGCACAGATACGCAGTATTTT
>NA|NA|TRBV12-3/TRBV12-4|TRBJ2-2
CASSLRSGDTGELFF
TGTGCCAGCAGTTTAAGAAGCGGAGACACCGGGGAGCTGTTTTTT
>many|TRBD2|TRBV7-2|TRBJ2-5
CASSRTSGRETQYF
TGTGCCAGCAGCCGGACTAGCGGGAGAGAGACCCAGTACTTC
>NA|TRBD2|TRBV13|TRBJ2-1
CASSFGSGRIGEQFF
TGTGCCAGCAGCTTTGGGAGCGGGAGGATCGGTGAGCAGTTCTTC
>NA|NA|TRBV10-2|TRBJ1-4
CASSKAGLKLFF
TGTGCCAGCAGTAAAGCAGGGCTAAAACTGTTTTTT
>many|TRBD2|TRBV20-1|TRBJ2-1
CSARRASGSTEQFF
TGCAGTGCTAGAAGGGCTAGCGGGAGCACTGAGCAGTTCTTC
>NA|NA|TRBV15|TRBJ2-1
CASSLQSGVYNERFF
TGTGCCAGCAGCCTCCAGAGCGGAGTTTACAATGAGCGGTTCTTC
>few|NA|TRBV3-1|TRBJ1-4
CASRQTTTTNEKLFF
TGTGCCAGCAGACAAACTACGACGACTAATGAAAAACTGTTTTTT
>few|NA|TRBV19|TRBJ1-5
CASKQGDQPQHF
TGTGCCAGTAAACAAGGGGATCAGCCCCAGCATTTT
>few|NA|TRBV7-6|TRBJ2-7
CASSLELAASTSEQYF
TGTGCCAGCAGCTTAGAATTGGCGGCTAGCACAAGCGAGCAGTACTTC
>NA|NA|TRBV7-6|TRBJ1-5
CASSPGRAQGPQHF
TGTGCCAGCAGCCCAGGGAGGGCGCAGGGGCCCCAGCATTTT
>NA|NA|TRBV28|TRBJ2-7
CASSSGVEQSYEQYF
TGTGCCAGCAGTTCAGGGGTGGAACAATCCTACGAGCAGTACTTC
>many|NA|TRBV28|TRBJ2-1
CASTVGLSYNEQFF
TGTGCCAGCACCGTAGGACTTTCGTACAATGAGCAGTTCTTC
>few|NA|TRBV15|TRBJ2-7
CATSRDLDGAYEQYF
TGTGCCACCAGCAGAGATCTTGACGGAGCCTACGAGCAGTACTTC
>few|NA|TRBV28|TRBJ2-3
CASSLISGSTDTQYF
TGTGCCAGCAGTTTAATTTCAGGTAGCACAGATACGCAGTATTTT
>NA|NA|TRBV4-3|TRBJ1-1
CASSQTQGGARAFF
TGCGCCAGCAGCCAGACACAGGGCGGGGCTCGAGCTTTCTTT
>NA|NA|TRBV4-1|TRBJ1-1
CASSQVERVRTGAFF
TGCGCCAGCAGCCAAGTGGAGAGGGTTCGGACTGGAGCTTTCTTT
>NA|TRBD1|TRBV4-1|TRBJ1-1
CASSQDGRGYTEAFF
TGCGCCAGCAGCCAAGATGGCAGGGGGTACACTGAAGCTTTCTTT
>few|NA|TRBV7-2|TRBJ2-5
CASTSIPQEVQYF
TGTGCCAGCACCTCTATTCCCCAGGAGGTCCAGTACTTC
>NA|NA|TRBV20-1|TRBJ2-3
CSASASSGPRDTRYF
TGCAGTGCTAGTGCGTCGAGCGGCCCAAGGGATACGCGGTATTTT
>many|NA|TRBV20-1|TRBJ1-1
CSARDWQGWNTEAFF
TGCAGTGCTAGAGATTGGCAGGGTTGGAACACTGAAGCTTTCTTT